Shown below are 10 T cell receptor beta chains from a single sample sequenced in a study of blood T cell repertoires in COVID-19 (dated by TCRdb to the early 2020s). The protocol used for the library was the immunoSEQ multiplex PCR assay. The clones in this table, taken by TCRdb from immuneACCESS, are in-frame only. Not every clone is retained; where verified, under half of the shortfall comes from an unresolved V gene, and the cause of the rest is unknown. Counted in this sample were around 25,000 clones; nearly 90% of them appeared once. The top ten hold roughly 1.7% of the sample. The sample was peripheral blood. Receptor source: a woman aged 60 to 75 with active COVID-19.

The chain employs TRBV13 and TRBJ1-2; D is unresolved. Germline CDR1 is PRHDT and CDR2 is FYEKMQ (reference sequence). The CDR3 has 14 residues. The V gene lost 3 bases and the J gene lost 1 base, with 9 bases spanning the gap. The CDR3 here is CASSFRRINYGYTF. The CDR3 nucleotides read TGTGCCAGCAGCTTCCGCAGGATTAACTATGGCTACACCTTC.

This rearrangement joins TRBV27 to TRBJ2-5, with a tentative D call TRBD2 (7 bases). CDR3 length: 14 amino acids. V was clipped by 5 bases and J by 5 bases, with 15 bases between them. Germline V lookup: CDR1 MNHEY, CDR2 SMNVEV (reference sequence). CDR3 protein: CASSDRRTRETQYF. The CDR3 DNA follows: TGTGCCAGCAGTGACAGGAGGACTAGGGAGACCCAGTACTTC.

The CDR3 protein is CASSLSLGQGEKTQYF. CDR3 nucleotide sequence: TGTGCCAGCAGTTTATCCCTGGGACAGGGGGAAAAGACCCAGTACTTC. The chain recombines TRBV27 with TRBJ2-5, with 11 bases that match TRBD1. CDR1 and CDR2 from the germline V gene are MNHEY and SMNVEV (reference sequence). The trim removed 0 bases at V and 6 bases at J, leaving 6 bases unmatched. The CDR3 totals 16 residues.

J is TRBJ2-1 and V is TRBV21-1; TRBD2, as called in the table, went unchecked against the DNA. TRBV21-1 is assigned pseudogene status. This CDR3 has 15 residues. CDR3 amino acids: CASSKVPFSYNEQFF. In nucleotides, the CDR3 is TGTGCCAGCAGCAAAGTTCCGTTCTCCTACAATGAGCAGTTCTTC.

The chain combines TRBV28 with TRBJ1-1; D is ambiguous. Looked up from germline, CDR1 is MDHEN and CDR2 is SYDVKM. The length of the CDR3 is 13 residues. The germline V and J ends were trimmed by 3 bases and 1 base, with 6 bases remaining between them. The CDR3 bases are TGTGCCAGCAGTTTCTACAGGAACACTGAAGCTTTCTTT. Protein: CASSFYRNTEAFF. The variable domain in full, completed from reference TRBV28 and TRBJ1-1, reads DVKVTQSSRYLVKRTGEKVFLECVQDMDHENMFWYRQDPGLGLRLIYFSYDVKMKEKGDIPEGYSVSREKKERFSLILESASTNQTSMYLCASSFYRNTEAFFGQGTRLTVV.

V usage is TRBV4-3 and J usage is TRBJ2-3, with D maybe TRBD1 (6 bases). CDR1 and CDR2 from the germline V gene are LGHNA and YSLEER. Trimming shortened V by 0 bases and J by 8 bases, and 12 bases separated the two germline ends. There are 14 residues in the CDR3. CDR3 sequence: CASSQDVGAGTQYF. The CDR3 DNA is TGCGCCAGCAGCCAAGATGTGGGGGCTGGTACGCAGTATTTT.

V usage is TRBV5-1 and J usage is TRBJ1-3; D gene uncertain. The V end was cut by 4 bases, the J end by 0 bases, with 14 bases between. From germline, CDR1 is SGHRS and CDR2 YFSETQ. The CDR3 runs 16 residues. Here the CDR3 DNA reads TGCGCCAGCAGCCCCGGGATACGGAACTCTGGAAACACCATATATTTT. This encodes CASSPGIRNSGNTIYF.

The gene calls are TRBV29-1 and TRBJ2-1; tentative D call: TRBD2 (6 bases). The CDR3 has 15 residues. The V gene's germline CDR1 is SQVTM and CDR2 ANQGSEA. Between the trimmed V and J ends, which lost 7 bases and 3 bases, there was a span of 19 bases. This CDR3 reads CSAKTPGTYYNEQFF. CDR3 in DNA: TGCAGCGCCAAGACCCCGGGGACTTACTACAATGAGCAGTTCTTC.

This clone was counted only a few times. V is TRBV30 and J is TRBJ2-7; 7 bases line up with TRBD2. There are 16 residues in the CDR3. The trim removed 3 bases at V and 7 bases at J, leaving 18 bases unmatched. Germline V gene sequence: CDR1 GTSNPN, CDR2 SVGIG (reference sequence). This chain's CDR3 is CAWRRTPGGGSVEQYF. The CDR3 bases are TGTGCCTGGAGACGAACCCCTGGTGGCGGGAGTGTTGAGCAGTACTTC.

V gene TRBV28 combines with J gene TRBJ1-4; 9 nucleotides line up with TRBD1. Germline V lookup: CDR1 MDHEN, CDR2 SYDVKM. This CDR3 comprises 16 residues. The ends lost 2 bases at V and 8 bases at J; junction bases unmatched: 9. This CDR3 reads CASSLQLQGAWEKLFF. DNA of the CDR3: TGTGCCAGCAGTTTACAGTTACAGGGGGCATGGGAAAAACTGTTTTTT.